Only a few counts were recorded for the clone carrying this TCR beta chain. Its specificity is unknown. The sample is drawn from a study of cytomegalovirus exposure and HLA in healthy donors. Study context: There were approximately 400 genotyped donors. Of these, 75% to 85% fell in the genetic ancestry cluster associated with self-reported Caucasian donors. Study-level points and caveats: Certain sequence variants were highly shared and formed a cluster, and this cluster was likely a sequencing artifact. Previously analyzed data showed that most TCR beta V segments were productive at a frequency of about 87% or about 30%.

The primer mix had 60 Vbeta and 13 Jbeta primers. Here immunoSEQ multiplex PCR was the method, and the copy in TCRdb shows in-frame clones only, minus some. The sample lists under 250,000 clones, 82% occurring once. V shed 8 bases and J 8 bases; nucleotides not matched to a gene: 20. The CDR3 loop spans 18 amino acids. Germline values: CDR1 SEHNR, CDR2 FQNEAQ (reference sequence). This receptor was identified in a woman aged 35 to 49 in good health and CMV-seronegative. Sequencing was done on a sample of PBMCs. The chain has TRBV7-9 and TRBJ1-4; 10 nucleotides line up with TRBD1. The CDR3 DNA is TGTGCCAGCGGACTAGGGACAGGGGATCCCTTTTCTCGGGAAAAACTGTTTTTT. It yields the protein CASGLGTGDPFSREKLFF.